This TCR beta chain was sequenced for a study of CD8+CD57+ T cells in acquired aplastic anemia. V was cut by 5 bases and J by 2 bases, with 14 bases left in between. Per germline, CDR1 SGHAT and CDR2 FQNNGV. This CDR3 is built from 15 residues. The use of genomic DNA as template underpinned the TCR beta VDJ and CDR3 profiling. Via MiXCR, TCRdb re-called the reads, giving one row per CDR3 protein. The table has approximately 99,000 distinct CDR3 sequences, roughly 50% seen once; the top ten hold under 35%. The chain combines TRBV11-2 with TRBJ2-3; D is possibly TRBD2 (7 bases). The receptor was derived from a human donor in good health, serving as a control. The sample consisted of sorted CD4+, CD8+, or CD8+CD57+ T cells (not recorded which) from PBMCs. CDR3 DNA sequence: TGTGCCAGCAGCCCGCGAGGGGGGGCCACAGATACGCAGTATTTT. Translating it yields CASSPRGGATDTQYF. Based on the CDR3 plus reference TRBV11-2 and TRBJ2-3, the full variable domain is EAGVAQSPRYKIIEKRQSVAFWCNPISGHATLYWYQQILGQGPKLLIQFQNNGVVDDSQLPKDRFSAERLKGVDSTLKIQPAKLEDSAVYLCASSPRGGATDTQYFGPGTRLTVL.